The 9 T cell receptor beta chains below all came from one sample that was sequenced in a study of cytomegalovirus exposure and HLA in healthy donors (dated by TCRdb to 2016 to 2017). The receptor library was made with the immunoSEQ multiplex PCR assay. A mixture of 60 forward primers for TCR Vbeta segments and 13 reverse primers for TCR Jbeta segments was used in the multiplex PCR. Entries here come from immuneACCESS through TCRdb and include only in-frame sequences with V and J called. Some clones fail to appear in such tables; in the studies checked, an unresolved V gene covers under half of the shortfall, and the cause of the remainder is unknown. In all, the sample holds about 210,000 clones, and around 83% of those were seen once. Approximately 10% of the sample comes from the top ten. The source material was PBMCs. The receptors were sampled from a woman between 45 and 60 years old in good health and CMV-seropositive.

The rearrangement links TRBV6-5 to TRBJ2-7, with 8 bases fitting TRBD1. V shed 1 base, J shed 4 bases, and the junction held 6 bases outside the gene matches. CDR1 and CDR2 (germline): MNHEY, SVGAGI. CDR3 length: 15 residues. This CDR3 is CASSYYQGAMYEQYF. For the CDR3, the DNA is TGTGCCAGCAGTTACTACCAGGGGGCAATGTACGAGCAGTACTTC.

This chain uses TRBV19 with TRBJ1-2, with 7 bases that match TRBD1. Per the germline V gene, CDR1 is LNHDA and CDR2 is SQIVND (reference sequence). J lost 3 bases, V lost 1 base, and 5 bases had no gene match. This CDR3 region has 15 residues. CDR3 DNA: TGTGCCAGTAGTATAGGACAGGGCCGGGACTATGGCTACACCTTC. The encoded protein is CASSIGQGRDYGYTF.

The rearrangement links TRBV14 to TRBJ2-5, with 12 bases fitting TRBD2. Germline CDR1 reads SGHDN; CDR2 reads FVKESK. This CDR3 comprises 18 residues. The V and J ends lost 0 bases and 1 base, in that order; junction bases with no gene match: 6. Here the CDR3 DNA reads TGTGCCAGCAGCCAAGATGGAACTAGCGGGGGGACCCAAGAGACCCAGTACTTC. It specifies CASSQDGTSGGTQETQYF.

The chain is built from TRBV7-9 and TRBJ2-3; the match to TRBD2 covers 8 bases. The CDR3 spans 16 residues. After removal of 5 bases from V and 2 bases from J, the junction contained 9 bases not matched to a gene. From germline, CDR1 is SEHNR and CDR2 FQNEAQ (reference sequence). This chain's CDR3 is CASSLPTGGHTDTQYF. DNA for the CDR3: TGTGCCAGCAGCCTTCCCACGGGGGGGCACACAGATACGCAGTATTTT. The complete variable domain, with remaining parts taken from reference TRBV7-9 and TRBJ2-3, reads DTGVSQNPRHKITKRGQNVTFRCDPISEHNRLYWYRQTLGQGPEFLTYFQNEAQLEKSRLLSDRFSAERPKGSFSTLEIQRTEQGDSAMYLCASSLPTGGHTDTQYFGPGTRLTVL.

The chain links TRBV6-5 to TRBJ1-1; a weak D match, TRBD1 (6 bases). Germline loops: CDR1 MNHEY, CDR2 SVGAGI. The CDR3 consists of 16 residues. V was clipped by 0 bases and J by 4 bases, with 15 bases between them. CDR3 residues: CASSYSAGVGTTEAFF. The CDR3 nucleotides read TGTGCCAGCAGTTACTCGGCAGGGGTGGGGACCACTGAAGCTTTCTTT.

The chain uses TRBV6-5 and TRBJ2-3; D ambiguous. Trimming took 10 bases from V and 0 from J, leaving 11 bases between them. This CDR3 is built from 13 residues. The V gene's germline CDR1 is MNHEY and CDR2 SVGAGI. The CDR3, as DNA: TGTGCCACACGATTAACTAGCACAGATACGCAGTATTTT. Its translation: CATRLTSTDTQYF.

Here the CDR3 reads CASSHGQGFLDSNQPQHF. CDR3 DNA: TGTGCCAGCAGCCACGGACAGGGATTCTTAGATAGCAATCAGCCCCAGCATTTT. This chain uses TRBV28 with TRBJ1-5; 8 bases are a match to TRBD1. This CDR3 region has 18 residues. V lost 6 bases and J lost 0; bases outside the gene matches: 13. In germline, CDR1 is MDHEN, CDR2 SYDVKM.

The chain combines TRBV18 with TRBJ1-2, with a tentative D call TRBD1 (5 bases). The CDR3 runs 15 residues. Trimming pared 2 bases from V and 5 bases from J, leaving 15 bases between. Germline CDR1 is KGHSH and CDR2 is LQKENI. As DNA, the CDR3 is TGTGCCAGCTCACCAGAGGCAGGGTCCCGGTATGGCTACACCTTC. Translation: CASSPEAGSRYGYTF.

V gene TRBV19 combines with J gene TRBJ1-2, with 8 positions matching TRBD1. CDR3 length: 15 residues. Germline V gene data show CDR1 as LNHDA and CDR2 as SQIVND (reference sequence). V gave up 4 bases and J gave up 4 bases; unmatched junction bases: 8. The CDR3 nucleotides are TGTGCCAGTAGTACCCCAGGACAGGGTATCTATGGCTACACCTTC. Protein product: CASSTPGQGIYGYTF.